Below, 15 T cell receptor beta chains from the same sample are listed, as sequenced in a study of cytomegalovirus exposure and HLA in healthy donors. The PCR used 60 Vbeta and 13 Jbeta primers. Data came from immunoSEQ multiplex PCR; TCRdb stores just in-frame clones and leaves some out. This table has fewer than 250,000 clones, 82% appearing once. The material sequenced was PBMCs. Receptors were obtained from a man aged 40-49 years in good health and CMV-seropositive.

This clone turned up a few times. V gene TRBV7-6 combines with J gene TRBJ1-2; maybe TRBD1 (6 bases). V lost 5 bases and J 0 bases, leaving 13 bases between the germline ends. CDR1 and CDR2 from the germline V gene are SGHVS and FNYEAQ. This CDR3 has 15 residues. The CDR3 protein is CASSPSTGANYGYTF. CDR3 DNA sequence: TGTGCCAGCAGCCCCTCGACAGGAGCTAACTATGGCTACACCTTC. Looking up the rest from reference TRBV7-6 and TRBJ1-2 gives the full variable domain: GAGVSQSPRYKVTKRGQDVALRCDPISGHVSLYWYRQALGQGPEFLTYFNYEAQQDKSGLPNDRFSAERPEGSISTLTIQRTEQRDSAMYRCASSPSTGANYGYTFGSGTRLTVV.

The CDR3 DNA sequence: TGTGCCAGCAGCCCAGACAGGGTCACAGGAAACACCATATATTTT. Translated: CASSPDRVTGNTIYF. The rearrangement joins TRBV7-6 to TRBJ1-3; 7 nucleotides line up with TRBD1. CDR1 SGHVS and CDR2 FNYEAQ come from the germline V gene. The junction had 8 bases not matched to a gene; V was cut back by 5 bases and J by 4 bases. CDR3 length: 15 residues.

V and J are TRBV30 and TRBJ2-1, with D unclear. The ends were cut back, 3 bases at V and 7 bases at J, with 13 bases in the middle. Germline CDR1 is GTSNPN and CDR2 is SVGIG (reference sequence). This CDR3 is built from 13 residues. CDR3: CAWSLGPLNEQFF. In DNA, the CDR3 is TGTGCCTGGAGCCTAGGCCCTTTAAATGAGCAGTTCTTC.

This clone was detected only a few times. J is TRBJ2-2 and V is TRBV5-1; TRBD1 aligns across 12 bases. Germline CDR1 SGHRS, CDR2 YFSETQ. The CDR3 sequence is 15 residues long. V dropped 5 bases and J dropped 5; count of bases not matched to a gene: 4. The CDR3, as DNA: TGCGCCAGCAGACAGGGACAGGGGGCTACCGGGGAGCTGTTTTTT. Amino acid sequence: CASRQGQGATGELFF.

The chain combines TRBV2 with TRBJ1-1; D not certain. Per the germline V gene, CDR1 is SNHLY and CDR2 is FYNNEI. CDR3 length: 12 residues. The germline V and J ends were trimmed by 8 bases and 0 bases, with 7 bases remaining between them. CDR3 sequence: CASFRVNTEAFF. The CDR3 DNA is TGTGCCAGCTTCCGCGTGAACACTGAAGCTTTCTTT.

The rearrangement joins TRBV30 to TRBJ1-6; 8 nucleotides line up with TRBD1. J was trimmed by 7 bases and V by 2 bases; bases with no gene match: 7. This CDR3 contains 15 residues. Germline V CDR1 and CDR2: GTSNPN, SVGIG (reference sequence). CDR3 sequence (DNA): TGTGCCTGGAGTTCCGGGACAGGACCCAATTCACCCCTCCACTTT. This encodes CAWSSGTGPNSPLHF.

In its sample, this clone was seen once. The chain combines TRBV5-1 with TRBJ1-2; a possible D gene is TRBD1 (6 bases). V lost 7 bases to trimming and J lost 0 bases, with 13 bases between them. This CDR3 contains 14 residues. From germline, CDR1 is SGHRS and CDR2 YFSETQ. Here the CDR3 DNA reads TGCGCCAGCGCGCAGGGGAGTTCTAACTATGGCTACACCTTC. Residues: CASAQGSSNYGYTF.

The rearrangement links TRBV19 to TRBJ2-4, with 8 positions matching TRBD1. V lost 7 bases, J lost 8 bases, and 7 bases stayed unmatched. Germline loops: CDR1 LNHDA, CDR2 SQIVND (reference sequence). The CDR3 extends over 13 amino acids. This CDR3 reads CASKNRGRDIQYF. CDR3 nucleotide sequence: TGTGCCAGTAAAAACAGGGGGAGAGACATTCAGTACTTC.

This sequence joins TRBV5-1 and TRBJ1-5, with TRBD1 matching over 7 bases. This CDR3 has 14 residues. Germline V gives CDR1 SGHRS, CDR2 YFSETQ. The V gene end was trimmed by 2 bases and the J gene end by 7 bases; junction bases not matched to a gene: 6. The CDR3 sequence is CASSFSGQEQPQHF. The DNA of the CDR3 is TGCGCCAGCAGCTTTTCCGGACAGGAACAGCCCCAGCATTTT.

The rearrangement joins TRBV7-9 to TRBJ1-5; D unclear. CDR3 length: 13 amino acids. Germline V lookup: CDR1 SEHNR, CDR2 FQNEAQ (reference sequence). The V gene lost 9 bases and the J gene lost 1 base, with 10 bases spanning the gap. CDR3 DNA sequence: TGTGCCAGTTCTCCGGGGAGCAATCAGCCCCAGCATTTT. Its protein is CASSPGSNQPQHF.

In its sample, this clone was seen a few times. The chain is built from TRBV2 and TRBJ1-1, with D tentatively TRBD1 (5 bases). The V gene's germline CDR1 is SNHLY and CDR2 FYNNEI. V lost 4 bases to trimming and J lost 4 bases, with 10 bases between them. This CDR3 is built from 13 residues. CDR3 sequence: CASSAQGGTEAFF. The CDR3 DNA is TGTGCCAGCAGTGCCCAGGGCGGCACTGAAGCTTTCTTT. The full variable domain, with the rest looked up from reference TRBV2 and TRBJ1-1, is EPEVTQTPSHQVTQMGQEVILRCVPISNHLYFYWYRQILGQKVEFLVSFYNNEISEKSEIFDDQFSVERPDGSNFTLKIRSTKLEDSAMYFCASSAQGGTEAFFGQGTRLTVV.

The chain links TRBV7-9 to TRBJ2-4, with TRBD1 matching over 10 bases. Germline V gene sequence: CDR1 SEHNR, CDR2 FQNEAQ (reference sequence). The CDR3 has 16 amino acids. V dropped 5 bases and J dropped 1; count of bases not matched to a gene: 5. Written as DNA, the CDR3 is TGTGCCAGCAGCCCCCCGGGACAGGGGGCCAAAAACATTCAGTACTTC. Its protein is CASSPPGQGAKNIQYF.

The chain employs TRBV7-8 and TRBJ1-5; D is perhaps TRBD1 (5 bases). The CDR3 contains 14 residues. Looked up from germline, CDR1 is SGHVS and CDR2 is FQNEAQ. V lost 1 base and J 1 base, leaving 5 bases between the germline ends. In DNA form, the CDR3 reads TGTGCCAGCAGCTTAGACAGGAGCAATCAGCCCCAGCATTTT. This translates into CASSLDRSNQPQHF.

The chain links TRBV5-1 to TRBJ2-3; unclear D gene. V lost 1 base and J lost 6, with 9 bases in between. There are 13 residues in the CDR3. Germline V gives CDR1 SGHRS, CDR2 YFSETQ. CDR3 amino acids: CASSLSLRDTQYF. The CDR3 nucleotides are TGCGCCAGCAGCTTGAGCTTGCGGGATACGCAGTATTTT.

The chain combines TRBV30 with TRBJ1-2; 7 nucleotides match TRBD1. This CDR3 is built from 14 residues. Per germline, CDR1 GTSNPN and CDR2 SVGIG (reference sequence). V trimming: 1 base; J trimming: 2 bases; junction bases outside the gene matches: 4. The CDR3 is CAWSGDRPNYGYTF. DNA for the CDR3: TGTGCCTGGAGTGGGGACAGACCGAACTATGGCTACACCTTC. The full variable domain, with the rest looked up from reference TRBV30 and TRBJ1-2, is SQTIHQWPATLVQPVGSPLSLECTVEGTSNPNLYWYRQAAGRGLQLLFYSVGIGQISSEVPQNLSASRPQDRQFILSSKKLLLSDSGFYLCAWSGDRPNYGYTFGSGTRLTVV.